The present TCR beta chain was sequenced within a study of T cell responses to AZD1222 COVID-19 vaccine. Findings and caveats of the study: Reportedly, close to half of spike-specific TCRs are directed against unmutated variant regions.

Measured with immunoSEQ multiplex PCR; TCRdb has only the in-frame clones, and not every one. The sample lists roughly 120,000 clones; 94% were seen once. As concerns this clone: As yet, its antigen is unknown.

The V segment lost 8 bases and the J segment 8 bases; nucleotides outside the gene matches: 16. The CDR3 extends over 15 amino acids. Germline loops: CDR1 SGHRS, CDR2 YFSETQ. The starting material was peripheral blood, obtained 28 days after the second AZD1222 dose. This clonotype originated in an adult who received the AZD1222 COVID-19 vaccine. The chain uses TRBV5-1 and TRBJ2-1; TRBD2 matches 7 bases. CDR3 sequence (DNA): TGCGCCAGTTTCAGGAGCGGGGTCAAGGTGGATGAGCAGTTCTTC. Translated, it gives CASFRSGVKVDEQFF.